What follows are 16 T cell receptor beta chains derived from one specimen sequenced in a study of blood T cell repertoires in COVID-19. Here immunoSEQ multiplex PCR was the method, and the copy in TCRdb shows in-frame clones only, minus some. Altogether around 53,000 clones are present, around 76% being singletons, with the ten largest covering roughly a fifth. Material for sequencing was peripheral blood. The receptors shown here come from a man aged 50-59 years with active or convalescent COVID-19.

V gene TRBV30 combines with J gene TRBJ1-1; D is undetermined. The CDR3 extends over 12 amino acids. The germline gives CDR1 GTSNPN, CDR2 SVGIG (reference sequence). The V gene lost 2 bases and the J gene lost 4 bases, with 8 bases spanning the gap. CDR3 sequence (DNA): TGTGCCTGGAGTAGCCTGGTCACTGAAGCTTTCTTT. Encoded protein: CAWSSLVTEAFF. Drawing the rest from reference TRBV30 and TRBJ1-1, the complete variable domain is SQTIHQWPATLVQPVGSPLSLECTVEGTSNPNLYWYRQAAGRGLQLLFYSVGIGQISSEVPQNLSASRPQDRQFILSSKKLLLSDSGFYLCAWSSLVTEAFFGQGTRLTVV.

There are a few counts of this clone. This chain links TRBV3-1 (or the pseudogene TRBV3-2) with TRBJ1-2, with D perhaps matching TRBD1 (6 bases). Per the germline V gene, CDR1 is LGHDT and CDR2 is YNNKEL (reference sequence). This CDR3 is built from 16 residues. V shed 1 base and J shed 4 bases, with 16 bases lying between them. The CDR3 sequence is CASSQGGGVWAYGYTF. Written as DNA, the CDR3 is TGTGCCAGCAGCCAAGGTGGGGGCGTATGGGCCTATGGCTACACCTTC.

The gene calls are TRBV5-4 and TRBJ2-2; D ambiguous. From germline, CDR1 is SGHNT and CDR2 YYREEE (reference sequence). This CDR3 region has 13 residues. Trimming pared 6 bases from V and 7 bases from J, leaving 13 bases between. Written as DNA, the CDR3 is TGTGCCAGCACATTGCGGCGTGGCGGGGAGCTGTTTTTT. Its translation: CASTLRRGGELFF.

This clone was counted only a few times. V is TRBV5-1 and J is TRBJ2-3; 12 nucleotides agree with TRBD2. J was trimmed by 2 bases and V by 4 bases; bases with no gene match: 14. Germline lookup yields CDR1 SGHRS and CDR2 YFSETQ. The CDR3 is made up of 19 amino acids. The CDR3 DNA reads TGCGCCAGCAGCCCAAGACTAGCGGGAGTGTCTACCCCCACAGATACGCAGTATTTT. It codes for CASSPRLAGVSTPTDTQYF.

This chain joins TRBV5-1 and TRBJ2-5; 7 bases are a match to TRBD2. J lost 7 bases, V lost 0 bases, and 6 bases had no gene match. The CDR3 is 14 amino acids. Germline loops: CDR1 SGHRS, CDR2 YFSETQ. The CDR3 reads CASSLATASGTQYF. CDR3 nucleotide sequence: TGCGCCAGCAGCTTGGCCACGGCTAGCGGGACCCAGTACTTC.

A word on this clone: The sample has other DNA sequences that encode this CDR3 too. The genes are TRBV5-4 and TRBJ1-1, with no clear D. Per the germline V gene, CDR1 is SGHNT and CDR2 is YYREEE (reference sequence). The CDR3 runs to 13 residues. Trimming removed 4 bases at V and 0 bases at J, with 7 bases between. The CDR3 loop reads CASSETVNTEAFF. The CDR3 coding sequence is TGTGCCAGCAGCGAAACGGTGAACACTGAAGCTTTCTTT.

V is TRBV5-1 and J is TRBJ1-2; the D gene is possibly TRBD1 (5 bases). This CDR3 spans 14 amino acids. Germline assignment: CDR1 SGHRS and CDR2 YFSETQ. Trimming pared 5 bases from V and 0 bases from J, leaving 11 bases between. The CDR3 sequence: CASSTGIANYGYTF. For the CDR3, the DNA is TGCGCCAGCAGTACAGGAATAGCTAACTATGGCTACACCTTC.

J is TRBJ2-7 and V is TRBV19; 7 nucleotides align to TRBD1. Trimming took 3 bases from V and 0 from J; bases not matched to a gene: 2. CDR1 is LNHDA, CDR2 SQIVND, per germline (reference sequence). The CDR3 has 14 amino acids. The CDR3 nucleotides are TGTGCCAGTAGTATCGACAGGGTCTCCTACGAGCAGTACTTC. It codes for CASSIDRVSYEQYF.

The chain links TRBV28 to TRBJ2-6; TRBD1 matches at 10 bases. The CDR3 is made up of 20 amino acids. CDR1 is MDHEN and CDR2 is SYDVKM in the germline V gene. Trimming took 6 bases from V and 2 from J; bases not matched to a gene: 16. DNA of the CDR3: TGTGCCAGCAGCCCACCTGTCCCGGGACAGGGGTCGGCTGGGGCCAACGTCCTGACTTTC. Translating it yields CASSPPVPGQGSAGANVLTF.

The V gene is TRBV7-9, the J gene TRBJ1-2, with D uncertain. The V gene's germline CDR1 is SEHNR and CDR2 FQNEAQ (reference sequence). This CDR3 has 13 residues. The V and J ends lost 3 bases and 6 bases respectively, with 11 bases between them. The CDR3 loop is CASSLEGLDGYTF. CDR3 in DNA: TGTGCCAGCAGCTTGGAGGGATTAGATGGCTACACCTTC.

The rearrangement uses TRBV30 and TRBJ2-1, with 7 bases aligning to TRBD2. CDR1 is GTSNPN and CDR2 is SVGIG in the germline V gene (reference sequence). The CDR3 has 13 residues. J was trimmed by 5 bases and V by 2 bases; bases with no gene match: 3. The CDR3 sequence: CAWSRGGDNEQFF. The CDR3 DNA reads TGTGCCTGGAGTCGCGGGGGAGACAATGAGCAGTTCTTC.

V usage is TRBV13 and J usage is TRBJ1-2; TRBD1 is a possible D gene (6 bases). V was cut by 5 bases and J by 6 bases, with 19 bases left in between. The CDR3 runs 15 residues. In germline, CDR1 is PRHDT, CDR2 FYEKMQ (reference sequence). The CDR3 coding sequence is TGTGCCAGCAGCGAAGGGACACAACCACGGGATGGCTACACCTTC. As protein: CASSEGTQPRDGYTF.

This clone came up once. V is TRBV5-1 and J is TRBJ2-1; 7 nucleotides agree with TRBD2. Germline values: CDR1 SGHRS, CDR2 YFSETQ. The V gene end was trimmed by 6 bases and the J gene end by 1 base; junction bases not matched to a gene: 10. There are 16 residues in the CDR3. The CDR3 DNA reads as TGCGCCAGCACACCTGGGGGGGTTTCGTCCTACAATGAGCAGTTCTTC. Encoded protein: CASTPGGVSSYNEQFF.

The chain is built from TRBV5-6 and TRBJ2-7; tentatively, D is TRBD2 (5 bases). Germline values: CDR1 SGHDT, CDR2 YYEEEE. This CDR3 comprises 13 residues. V lost 3 bases, J lost 5 bases, and 12 bases lay in between. This CDR3 reads CASSSGVDHEQYF. The CDR3, as DNA: TGTGCCAGCAGCTCCGGGGTAGACCACGAGCAGTACTTC.

This chain joins TRBV19 and TRBJ2-7; TRBD1 is a possible D gene (6 bases). V lost 10 bases, J lost 6 bases, and 16 bases lay in between. Germline values: CDR1 LNHDA, CDR2 SQIVND (reference sequence). This CDR3 is 12 amino acids long. The CDR3 loop reads CATGPGVSEQYF. CDR3 nucleotides: TGTGCCACAGGACCAGGGGTCAGCGAGCAGTACTTC.

The V gene is TRBV14, the J gene TRBJ1-1, with D maybe TRBD1 (6 bases). Between the trimmed V and J ends, which lost 5 bases and 2 bases, there was a span of 9 bases. The CDR3 extends over 13 amino acids. Per the germline V gene, CDR1 is SGHDN and CDR2 is FVKESK. For the CDR3, the DNA is TGTGCCAGCAGCTACAGGGAAAACACTGAAGCTTTCTTT. It yields the protein CASSYRENTEAFF.